Listed here are 18 T cell receptor beta chains from one sample, sequenced in a study of blood T cell repertoires in COVID-19 (dated by TCRdb to between 2020 and 2021). Libraries came from the immunoSEQ multiplex PCR assay. What TCRdb holds here is the immuneACCESS table cut down to in-frame rearrangements. Part of the clones is not present; checked against another copy, under half of the missing clones reflect an unresolved V gene, and the others are unexplained. A total of some 90,000 clones appear in this sample, around nine tenths of them only once. Over 3.5% of the sample belongs to the ten largest clones. Sequenced: peripheral blood. These receptors originate from a woman aged 45 to 65 in a cohort sampled during active COVID-19.

V gene TRBV10-3 combines with J gene TRBJ2-1; D not resolved. CDR1 and CDR2 (germline): ENHRY, SYGVKD. The CDR3 is 16 residues long. The V end lost 3 bases, the J end lost 0 bases, and 12 bases lay between the germline ends. CDR3 in DNA: TGTGCCATCAGTGAAAGATCCGGTTACTCCTACAATGAGCAGTTCTTC. Translated, it gives CAISERSGYSYNEQFF.

The rearrangement uses TRBV18 and TRBJ2-7, with 8 bases identical to TRBD2. J lost 4 bases, V lost 0 bases, and 5 bases had no gene match. This CDR3 comprises 15 residues. The V gene's germline CDR1 is KGHSH and CDR2 LQKENI. Written as DNA, the CDR3 is TGTGCCAGCTCACCACCGAGCCGGGAGGGGTACGAGCAGTACTTC. Amino acids: CASSPPSREGYEQYF.

The V call is TRBV12-3 or TRBV12-4, the J call TRBJ2-1; D is uncertain. The CDR3 runs 12 residues. Trimming cost V 3 bases and J 6 bases, with 6 bases left between them. The DNA of the CDR3 is TGTGCCAGCAGTTTCATCGGCAATGAGCAGTTCTTC. It translates to CASSFIGNEQFF.

The count of this clone is one. The rearrangement uses TRBV6-1 and TRBJ1-3; a possible D gene is TRBD1 (5 bases). The CDR3 is 16 residues long. Germline V lookup: CDR1 MNHNS, CDR2 SASEGT. Trimming stripped 2 bases from V and 4 bases from J, with 15 bases between. CDR3 nucleotide sequence: TGTGCCAGCAGTGAATCCATCGGGGGAGCGGGAAACACCATATATTTT. Its translation: CASSESIGGAGNTIYF.

The chain uses TRBV27 and TRBJ2-7, with a weak D call TRBD2 (5 bases). Trimming left V 6 bases short and J 4 bases short, with 19 bases between. The germline V gene encodes CDR1 MNHEY and CDR2 SMNVEV (reference sequence). The CDR3 runs 15 residues. The CDR3 DNA reads TGTGCCAGCAGCATGGGAGTGTTCAGCGCATACGAGCAGTACTTC. This gives the protein CASSMGVFSAYEQYF.

V is TRBV6-1 and J is TRBJ1-3, with D tentatively TRBD1 (5 bases). V lost 3 bases, J lost 0 bases, and 18 bases lay in between. The CDR3 spans 18 residues. Germline assignment: CDR1 MNHNS and CDR2 SASEGT. CDR3 protein: CASSDGQGEPSSGNTIYF. DNA of the CDR3: TGTGCCAGCAGTGATGGTCAGGGCGAACCCAGCTCTGGAAACACCATATATTTT.

The CDR3 loop is CASSGHRGRSEQYF. The CDR3 DNA reads as TGTGCCAGCAGCGGCCACAGGGGGCGCAGCGAGCAGTACTTC. This chain uses TRBV11-3 with TRBJ2-7; 9 bases line up with TRBD1. V shed 5 bases and J 6 bases; nucleotides not matched to a gene: 8. Germline V gene lookup returns CDR1 SGHNT and CDR2 YENEEA. The CDR3 runs to 14 residues. Filled out from reference TRBV11-3 and TRBJ2-7, the complete variable domain reads EAGVVQSPRYKIIEKKQPVAFWCNPISGHNTLYWYLQNLGQGPELLIRYENEEAVDDSQLPKDRFSAERLKGVDSTLKIQPAELGDSAVYLCASSGHRGRSEQYFGPGTRLTVT.

The rearrangement uses TRBV3-1 (or the pseudogene TRBV3-2) and TRBJ2-2; 10 positions agree with TRBD1. The CDR3 spans 18 residues. Looked up from germline, CDR1 is LGHDT and CDR2 is YNNKEL (reference sequence). The junction had 12 bases not matched to a gene; V was cut back by 4 bases and J by 4 bases. CDR3 loop: CASSPRQGAGPSTGELFF. DNA of the CDR3: TGTGCCAGCAGCCCCAGACAGGGGGCCGGCCCTTCCACCGGGGAGCTGTTTTTT.

This chain joins TRBV11-2 and TRBJ2-7, with D possibly matching TRBD2 (7 bases). This CDR3 region has 16 residues. V was cut by 6 bases and J by 2 bases, with 20 bases left in between. Germline V CDR1 and CDR2: SGHAT, FQNNGV. CDR3: CASSPAGGGGPYEQYF. CDR3 bases: TGTGCCAGCAGTCCCGCCGGTGGCGGGGGCCCCTACGAGCAGTACTTC.

The chain combines TRBV11-3 with TRBJ2-2; D might be TRBD1 (6 bases). CDR1 SGHNT and CDR2 YENEEA come from the germline V gene. Between the trimmed V and J ends, which lost 4 bases and 0 bases, there was a span of 12 bases. This CDR3 has 16 amino acids. CDR3 in DNA: TGTGCCAGCAGCTGGTCCGGGACATCGAACACCGGGGAGCTGTTTTTT. Its protein product is CASSWSGTSNTGELFF.

V gene TRBV7-8 combines with J gene TRBJ2-6; no reliable D call. The ends were cut back, 2 bases at V and 0 bases at J, with 11 bases in the middle. CDR1 and CDR2 from the germline V gene are SGHVS and FQNEAQ. This CDR3 has 17 residues. The CDR3 bases are TGTGCCAGCAGCTTAATCAGGCACAGCTCTGGGGCCAACGTCCTGACTTTC. This gives the protein CASSLIRHSSGANVLTF.

This chain joins TRBV6-6 and TRBJ1-4; D is uncertain. CDR1 and CDR2 (germline): MNHNY, SVGAGI (reference sequence). The CDR3 length is 12 residues. Trimming left V 6 bases short and J 7 bases short, with 9 bases between. The CDR3 reads CASSPGAEKLFF. CDR3 nucleotide sequence: TGTGCCAGCAGCCCGGGTGCTGAAAAACTGTTTTTT.

This rearrangement joins TRBV21-1 to TRBJ2-3; the table's D call of TRBD2 was not tested on the DNA. TRBV21-1 is a documented pseudogene. The CDR3 contains 16 residues. The CDR3 DNA reads TGTGCCAGCAGCCTACATAGCGGGGTCTTCACAGATACGCAGTATTTT. Its protein is CASSLHSGVFTDTQYF.

The rearrangement joins TRBV28 to TRBJ2-7; no reliable D call. Trimming removed 6 bases at V and 3 bases at J, with 18 bases between. This CDR3 spans 15 amino acids. From germline, CDR1 is MDHEN and CDR2 SYDVKM. DNA for the CDR3: TGTGCCAGCAGGAGCGCTAGAGTGAACCTCTACGAGCAGTACTTC. The encoded protein is CASRSARVNLYEQYF.

V gene TRBV5-5 combines with J gene TRBJ1-1; D is perhaps TRBD1 (5 bases). The CDR3 is 16 residues long. The V end was cut by 4 bases, the J end by 0 bases, with 16 bases between. The V gene's germline CDR1 is SGHKS and CDR2 YYEKEE (reference sequence). The CDR3 DNA follows: TGTGCCAGCAGCAGGGGTGGGTTCGGATTGAACACTGAAGCTTTCTTT. It encodes CASSRGGFGLNTEAFF.

The table lists this clone with a few counts. V usage is TRBV18 and J usage is TRBJ2-7; 9 bases agree with TRBD2. Losses at the gene ends were 0 bases for V and 6 bases for J; bases not matched to a gene: 6. The CDR3 length is 15 residues. Germline lookup yields CDR1 KGHSH and CDR2 LQKENI. The CDR3 here is CASSPPLAGVREQYF. The DNA of the CDR3 is TGTGCCAGCTCACCACCGTTAGCGGGAGTTCGCGAGCAGTACTTC. The whole variable domain, filled in from reference TRBV18 and TRBJ2-7, reads NAGVMQNPRHLVRRRGQEARLRCSPMKGHSHVYWYRQLPEEGLKFMVYLQKENIIDESGMPKERFSAEFPKEGPSILRIQQVVRGDSAAYFCASSPPLAGVREQYFGPGTRLTVT.

This clone was picked up a small number of times. CDR3 residues: CASSPYRANTEAFF. In nucleotides, the CDR3 is TGTGCCAGCAGCCCCTACAGGGCCAACACTGAAGCTTTCTTT. The chain carries TRBV27 and TRBJ1-1; a possible D gene is TRBD1 (6 bases). The V end lost 6 bases, the J end lost 2 bases, and 13 bases lay between the germline ends. The germline V gene has CDR1 MNHEY and CDR2 SMNVEV (reference sequence). This CDR3 is built from 14 residues.

The V call is TRBV10-1, the J call TRBJ2-1, with a tentative D call TRBD1 (6 bases). Germline assignment: CDR1 WNHNN and CDR2 SYGVQD (reference sequence). This CDR3 has 15 amino acids. V lost 2 bases to trimming and J lost 5 bases, with 13 bases between them. This chain's CDR3 is CASSEGGGLDNEQFF. As DNA, the CDR3 is TGCGCCAGCAGTGAGGGGGGCGGGTTGGACAATGAGCAGTTCTTC.